This TCR beta chain was sequenced for a study of blood T cell repertoires in COVID-19. Across the study: Sites across the United States, Italy and Spain contributed samples from acute and convalescent COVID-19. T cells, B-cell-depleted T cells, or PBMCs provided the cDNA or gDNA that served as material.

In the study's own analysis: For nucleated cells, counts were estimated from reference gene primer amplification. Method: immunoSEQ multiplex PCR; TCRdb's copy keeps in-frame clones and lacks some. V and J calls plus clone size are reproduced from that table; the DNA served to infer D and trimming. The sample carries 300,000 to 400,000 clones, 88% recorded once. Trimming stripped 5 bases from V and 0 bases from J, with 11 bases between. Germline assignment: CDR1 SGDLS and CDR2 YYNGEE. This CDR3 has 15 residues. The sample consisted of peripheral blood. This sequence originates from a woman in her 70s with COVID-19, enrolled during active disease. V usage is TRBV9 and J usage is TRBJ1-4; D might be TRBD1 (5 bases). The CDR3 region has the DNA TGTGCCAGCAGTCTTACAGGTTCAACTAATGAAAAACTGTTTTTT. Its translation is CASSLTGSTNEKLFF.